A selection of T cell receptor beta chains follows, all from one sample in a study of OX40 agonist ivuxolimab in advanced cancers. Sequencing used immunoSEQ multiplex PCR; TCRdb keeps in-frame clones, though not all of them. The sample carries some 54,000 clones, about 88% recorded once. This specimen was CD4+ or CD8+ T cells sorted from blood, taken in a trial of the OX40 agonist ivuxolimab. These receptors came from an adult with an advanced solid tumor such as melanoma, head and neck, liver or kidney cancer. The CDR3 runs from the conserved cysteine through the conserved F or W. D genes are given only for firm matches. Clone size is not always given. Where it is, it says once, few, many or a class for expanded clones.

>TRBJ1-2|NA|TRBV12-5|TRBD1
CASGWTGVETF
TGTGCTAGTGGTTGGACAGGGGTGGAAACCTTC
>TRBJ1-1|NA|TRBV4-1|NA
CASSQDLGPMNTEAFF
TGCGCCAGCAGCCAAGATTTGGGACCTATGAACACTGAAGCTTTCTTT
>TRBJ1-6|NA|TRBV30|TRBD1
CAWSPTTGFYNSPLHF
TGTGCCTGGAGTCCAACGACAGGGTTCTATAATTCACCCCTCCACTTT
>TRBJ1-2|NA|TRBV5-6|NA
CASSLGQTSNYGYTF
TGTGCCAGCAGCTTGGGGCAGACGAGTAACTATGGCTACACCTTC
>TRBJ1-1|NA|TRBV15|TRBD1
CATSSDRDRVDEAFF
TGTGCCACCAGCAGCGACCGGGACAGGGTGGATGAAGCTTTCTTT
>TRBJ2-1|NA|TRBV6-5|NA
CASSYFLAEDNEQFF
TGTGCCAGCAGTTATTTTCTAGCCGAGGACAATGAGCAGTTCTTC
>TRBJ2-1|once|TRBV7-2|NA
CASSLAEYNEQFF
TGTGCCAGCAGCTTAGCTGAATACAATGAGCAGTTCTTC
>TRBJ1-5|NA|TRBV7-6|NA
CASSSRTDGQPQHF
TGTGCCAGCAGCTCAAGGACAGACGGCCAGCCCCAGCATTTT
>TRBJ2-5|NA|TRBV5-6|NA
CASSPALEETQYF
TGTGCCAGCAGCCCGGCCCTGGAAGAGACCCAGTACTTC
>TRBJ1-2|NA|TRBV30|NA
CAWNLGYPGYTF
TGTGCCTGGAACCTAGGCTATCCTGGCTACACCTTC
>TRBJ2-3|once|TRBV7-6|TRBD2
CASSFGLAVTDTQYF
TGTGCCAGCAGTTTCGGACTAGCGGTAACAGATACGCAGTATTTT
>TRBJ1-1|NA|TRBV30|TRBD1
CAWITGQGAGGTEAFF
TGTGCCTGGATTACGGGACAGGGGGCAGGGGGCACTGAAGCTTTCTTT
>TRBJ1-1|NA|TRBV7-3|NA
CASSPIQGNTEAFF
TGTGCCAGCAGCCCAATACAGGGGAACACTGAAGCTTTCTTT
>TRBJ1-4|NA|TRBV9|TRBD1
CASSPGQGLEKLFF
TGTGCCAGCAGCCCCGGACAGGGTTTGGAAAAACTGTTTTTT
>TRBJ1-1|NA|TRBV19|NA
CASSLSGTPSTEAFF
TGTGCCAGTAGTTTGTCCGGGACACCTTCCACTGAAGCTTTCTTT
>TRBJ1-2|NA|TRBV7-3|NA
CASSLSPDSRYGYTF
TGTGCCAGCAGCTTATCACCAGACAGCCGTTATGGCTACACCTTC
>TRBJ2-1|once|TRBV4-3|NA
CASSSRQRFEQFF
TGCGCCAGCAGCTCCCGCCAGCGATTCGAGCAGTTCTTC
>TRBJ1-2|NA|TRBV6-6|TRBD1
CASTPTGNYGYTF
TGTGCCAGCACCCCGACAGGGAACTATGGCTACACCTTC
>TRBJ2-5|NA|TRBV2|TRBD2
CASSEGIAGRETQYF
TGTGCCAGCAGTGAAGGGATAGCGGGGCGGGAGACCCAGTACTTC
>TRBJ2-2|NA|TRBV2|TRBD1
CASDRDRGNTGELFF
TGTGCCAGTGATAGAGACAGGGGGAACACCGGGGAGCTGTTTTTT
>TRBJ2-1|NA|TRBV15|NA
CATSKKWGHEQFF
TGTGCCACCAGCAAAAAATGGGGGCATGAGCAGTTCTTC
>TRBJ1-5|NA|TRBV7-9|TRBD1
CASSLSGTGNQPQHF
TGTGCCAGCAGCTTATCCGGGACAGGGAATCAGCCCCAGCATTTT
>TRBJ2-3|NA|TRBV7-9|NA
CASSFVLTDTQYF
TGTGCCAGCAGCTTTGTACTCACAGATACGCAGTATTTT
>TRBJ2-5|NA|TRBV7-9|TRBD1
CASSLWDRGLEKETQYF
TGTGCCAGCAGCCTCTGGGACAGGGGTTTGGAAAAAGAGACCCAGTACTTC
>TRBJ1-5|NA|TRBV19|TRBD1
CASSMGYGQGDSNQPQHF
TGTGCCAGTAGTATGGGTTATGGACAGGGGGATAGCAATCAGCCCCAGCATTTT
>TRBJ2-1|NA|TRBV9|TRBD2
CASSPSGGGLGEQFF
TGTGCCAGCAGCCCATCCGGGGGGGGGCTGGGTGAGCAGTTCTTC
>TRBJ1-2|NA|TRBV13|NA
CASSLNRDRYRSGYTF
TGTGCCAGCAGCTTAAACCGGGACCGATATAGGAGTGGCTACACCTTC
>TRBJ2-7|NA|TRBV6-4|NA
CASSELKNGLSPGSYEQYF
TGTGCCAGCAGCGAGCTCAAGAACGGTTTGTCTCCAGGGTCATACGAGCAGTACTTC
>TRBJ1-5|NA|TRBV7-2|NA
CASSLREDQPQHF
TGTGCCAGCAGCTTACGAGAAGATCAGCCCCAGCATTTT
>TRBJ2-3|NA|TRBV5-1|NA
CASSRLLSTDTQYF
TGCGCCAGCAGCCGACTACTTAGCACAGATACGCAGTATTTT
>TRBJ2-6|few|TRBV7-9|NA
CAIRGPGANVLTF
TGTGCCATAAGGGGCCCCGGGGCCAACGTCCTGACTTTC
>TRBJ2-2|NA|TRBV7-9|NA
CASSLKQVNTGELFF
TGTGCCAGCAGCTTAAAACAGGTCAACACCGGGGAGCTGTTTTTT
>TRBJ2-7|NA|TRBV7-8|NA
CASSPGSGGSYEQYF
TGTGCCAGCAGCCCAGGGAGTGGAGGGTCCTACGAGCAGTACTTC
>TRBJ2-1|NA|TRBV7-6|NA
CASSLTERVEQFF
TGTGCCAGCAGCTTAACTGAGCGGGTTGAGCAGTTCTTC
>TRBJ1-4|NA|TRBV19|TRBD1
CASSDRGATNEKLFF
TGTGCCAGTAGTGACAGGGGGGCGACTAATGAAAAACTGTTTTTT